A single sample is the source of the 18 T cell receptor beta chains below, sequenced in a study of CD8 T cells in ankylosing spondylitis (dated by TCRdb to between 2016 and 2019). Preparation of the library involved 5' RACE. Sequenced on an Illumina HiSeq 2500. In TCRdb, the public reads were trimmed at Q25 with fastp and aligned with MiXCR, with productive beta chains retained. Every CDR3 protein is listed once, alongside the most common genes and DNA of its rows. The table for this sample lists about 200,000 distinct CDR3 sequences; 6% to 8% of them were counted only once. 14% of the sample goes to the ten largest clones. The antigens for these receptors are not known. Broader findings and caveats from the paper: Blood from ankylosing spondylitis patients appeared to be characterized by a TCR beta motif composed of several highly homologous amino acid variants.

Sequencing input: blood, either unsorted or a sorted T cell fraction (not recorded which). The source of these receptors is a male donor with ankylosing spondylitis.

This clonotype was seen only a few times. The rearrangement links TRBV6-5 to TRBJ2-7; tentatively, D is TRBD1 (6 bases). V lost 0 bases and J lost 6, with 18 bases in between. The germline V gene has CDR1 MNHEY and CDR2 SVGAGI. CDR3 length equals 16 residues. The chain's CDR3 is CASSYSTVGEGGEQYF. CDR3 sequence (DNA): TGTGCCAGCAGTTACTCGACGGTAGGGGAAGGGGGCGAGCAGTACTTC.

At least ten counts were recorded for this clonotype. V gene TRBV25-1 combines with J gene TRBJ2-6, with D perhaps matching TRBD1 (6 bases). Germline V gene sequence: CDR1 MGHDK, CDR2 SYGVNS. This CDR3 region has 15 residues. Trimming stripped 7 bases from V and 1 base from J, with 11 bases between. The CDR3 protein is CASIEGGSGANVLTF. Here the CDR3 DNA reads TGTGCCAGCATCGAAGGGGGTTCTGGGGCCAACGTCCTGACTTTC. Full variable domain (remainder filled in from reference TRBV25-1 and TRBJ2-6): EADIYQTPRYLVIGTGKKITLECSQTMGHDKMYWYQQDPGMELHLIHYSYGVNSTEKGDLSSESTVSRIRTEHFPLTLESARPSHTSQYLCASIEGGSGANVLTFGAGSRLTVL.

This clonotype showed up many times. The chain has TRBV27 and TRBJ1-1, with D unclear. The CDR3 consists of 14 residues. V was trimmed by 2 bases and J by 5 bases, leaving 12 bases between them. CDR1 and CDR2 from the germline V gene are MNHEY and SMNVEV (reference sequence). CDR3 nucleotides: TGTGCCAGCAGTTTAGCATTGACCGGGACTGAAGCTTTCTTT. Amino acids: CASSLALTGTEAFF.

On this clonotype itself: One end of the junction does not line up with germline, which may come from a read error. The chain couples TRBV6-1 to TRBJ2-1, with 7 nucleotides matching TRBD2. From germline, CDR1 is MNHNS and CDR2 SASEGT. The CDR3 contains 13 residues. The CDR3 region is CVSASGAYNEQIF. The CDR3 DNA follows: TGTGTCAGCGCTAGCGGCGCATACAATGAGCAGATCTTC.

This clonotype was picked up many times. The CDR3 region is CASSLKLAGVADTQYF. DNA of the CDR3: TGTGCCAGCAGCTTAAAACTAGCGGGAGTGGCAGATACGCAGTATTTT. The chain links TRBV7-8 to TRBJ2-3; TRBD2 aligns across 11 bases. The CDR3 runs 16 residues. V gave up 2 bases and J gave up 4 bases; unmatched junction bases: 5. Germline V gene data show CDR1 as SGHVS and CDR2 as FQNEAQ.

This clonotype was seen more than once but under ten times. The CDR3 region has the DNA TGTGCCTGCACCGGGACAGGACTATATAATTCACCCCTCCACTTT. Translated, it gives CACTGTGLYNSPLHF. The V and J genes are TRBV7-9 and TRBJ1-6; 8 bases match TRBD1. The germline V gene encodes CDR1 SEHNR and CDR2 FQNEAQ (reference sequence). This CDR3 contains 15 residues. J gave up 4 bases and V 11 bases, and 10 bases lay outside the gene matches.

This clonotype showed up many times. J is TRBJ2-7 and V is TRBV5-6, with 12 bases that match TRBD2. CDR3 length: 16 residues. Trimming removed 0 bases from V and 3 bases from J; junction bases left unmatched: 4. CDR1 and CDR2 (germline): SGHDT, YYEEEE. In DNA, the CDR3 is TGTGCCAGCAGCTTGGGCGCTAGCGGGAGGGTCTACGAGCAGTACTTC. Its translation is CASSLGASGRVYEQYF.

Worth noting for this clonotype: A much larger clone differs by one base, so this may be a read error. The chain carries TRBV27 and TRBJ2-4; maybe TRBD1 (5 bases). CDR1 is MNHEY and CDR2 is SMNVEV in the germline V gene (reference sequence). The CDR3 length is 12 residues. The CDR3 DNA reads as TGTGCCAGCAGTTGGGGCAAAAACCTTCAGTACTTC. It is translated as CASSWGKNLQYF.

The V and J genes are TRBV16 and TRBJ2-7, with D maybe TRBD1 (6 bases). Trimming cost V 7 bases and J 7 bases, with 23 bases left between them. The V gene's germline CDR1 is KGHSY and CDR2 FQNENV. There are 15 residues in the CDR3. The CDR3 DNA follows: TGTGCCAGCACCATCGATGGGGGCGGGCCCGGGGAGCAGTACTTC. Its protein is CASTIDGGGPGEQYF.

The table lists this clonotype with a few counts. CDR3 amino acids: CAWNWRFSGNTIYF. The CDR3 bases are TGTGCCTGGAATTGGCGCTTCTCTGGAAACACCATATATTTT. This rearrangement joins TRBV30 to TRBJ1-3; D uncertain. The CDR3 has 14 amino acids. Trimming took off 4 bases at V and 0 bases at J, with 10 bases between the two ends. The germline CDR1 and CDR2 sequences are GTSNPN and SVGIG (reference sequence).

This clonotype was seen a few times. The gene calls are TRBV15 and TRBJ2-7; a weak D match, TRBD1 (6 bases). The germline gives CDR1 LNHNV, CDR2 YYDKDF (reference sequence). With 5 bases removed from V and 2 bases from J, the gap between germline ends came to 19 bases. There are 16 residues in the CDR3. The CDR3 sequence: CATSVHLARGAYEQYF. CDR3 coding DNA: TGTGCCACCAGCGTCCATCTCGCCAGGGGCGCCTACGAGCAGTACTTC.

This clonotype occurred many times. The chain employs TRBV3-1 and TRBJ2-7, with 8 bases that match TRBD1. CDR1 LGHDT and CDR2 YNNKEL come from the germline V gene (reference sequence). The CDR3 has 14 amino acids. After removal of 3 bases from V and 3 bases from J, the junction contained 4 bases not matched to a gene. The chain's CDR3 is CASSQPGTGYEQYF. The CDR3 nucleotides are TGTGCCAGCAGCCAGCCCGGGACAGGCTACGAGCAGTACTTC.

This clonotype has ten or more counts. The gene calls are TRBV27 and TRBJ1-4; D uncertain. Germline values: CDR1 MNHEY, CDR2 SMNVEV (reference sequence). Trimming shortened V by 3 bases and J by 4 bases, and 9 bases separated the two germline ends. This CDR3 region has 14 residues. CDR3 nucleotides: TGTGCCAGCAGTTTTAGCAGCTTTAATGAAAAACTGTTTTTT. Amino acids: CASSFSSFNEKLFF. Together with reference TRBV27 and TRBJ1-4, the CDR3 gives the full variable domain: EAQVTQNPRYLITVTGKKLTVTCSQNMNHEYMSWYRQDPGLGLRQIYYSMNVEVTDKGDVPEGYKVSRKEKRNFPLILESPSPNQTSLYFCASSFSSFNEKLFFGSGTQLSVL.

This clonotype showed up many times. The chain carries TRBV7-9 and TRBJ2-7; D gene unclear. Germline CDR1 SEHNR, CDR2 FQNEAQ (reference sequence). There are 14 residues in the CDR3. V shed 4 bases and J shed 0 bases, with 10 bases lying between them. In nucleotides, the CDR3 is TGTGCCAGCAGCTCCGTGGGCCACTCCTACGAGCAGTACTTC. Residues: CASSSVGHSYEQYF.

This chain connects TRBV6-1 to TRBJ1-5; D call uncertain. Trimming pared 3 bases from V and 3 bases from J, leaving 6 bases between. The CDR3 runs to 13 residues. CDR1 MNHNS and CDR2 SASEGT come from the germline V gene. The CDR3 is CASSDVFNQPQHF. The CDR3 DNA follows: TGTGCCAGCAGTGATGTTTTCAATCAGCCCCAGCATTTT.

This clonotype was seen ten or more times. The chain recombines TRBV20-1 with TRBJ2-2; D uncertain. The germline V and J ends were trimmed by 0 bases and 3 bases, with 11 bases remaining between them. The CDR3 contains 15 residues. Germline V gives CDR1 DFQATT, CDR2 SNEGSKA (reference sequence). The CDR3 region has the DNA TGCAGTGCTAGAGATCACCTGGACCACACCGGGGAGCTGTTTTTT. Its translation: CSARDHLDHTGELFF.

The table lists this clonotype with many counts. The V gene is TRBV4-1, the J gene TRBJ1-1, with TRBD1 matching over 9 bases. This CDR3 region has 16 residues. The ends lost 4 bases at V and 1 base at J; junction bases unmatched: 7. Germline V gene sequence: CDR1 MGHRA, CDR2 YSYEKL. The CDR3 is CASSPLGTGRNTEAFF. The CDR3 DNA follows: TGCGCCAGCAGCCCCCTCGGGACAGGGAGGAACACTGAAGCTTTCTTT.

This clonotype was found many times. The genes are TRBV9 and TRBJ2-1; no clear D. This CDR3 comprises 12 residues. Trimming pared 3 bases from V and 8 bases from J, leaving 9 bases between. Germline lookup yields CDR1 SGDLS and CDR2 YYNGEE. The CDR3 region has the DNA TGTGCCAGCAGCGCCGGCCGGCATGAGCAGTTCTTC. Translating it yields CASSAGRHEQFF.